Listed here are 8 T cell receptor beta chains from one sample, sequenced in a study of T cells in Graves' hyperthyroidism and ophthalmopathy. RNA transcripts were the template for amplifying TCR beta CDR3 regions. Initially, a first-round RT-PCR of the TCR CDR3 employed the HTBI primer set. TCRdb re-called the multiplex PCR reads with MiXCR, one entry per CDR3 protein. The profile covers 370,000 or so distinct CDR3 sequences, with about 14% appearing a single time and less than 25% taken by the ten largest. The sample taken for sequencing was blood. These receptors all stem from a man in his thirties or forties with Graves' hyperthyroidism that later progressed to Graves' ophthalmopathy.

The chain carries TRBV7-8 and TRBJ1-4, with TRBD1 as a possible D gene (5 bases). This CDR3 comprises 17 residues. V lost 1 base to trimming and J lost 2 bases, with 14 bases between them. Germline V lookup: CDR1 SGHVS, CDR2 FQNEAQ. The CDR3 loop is CASSLGGGGNTNEKLFF. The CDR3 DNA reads TGTGCCAGCAGCTTAGGCGGCGGGGGGAATACTAATGAAAAACTGTTTTTT.

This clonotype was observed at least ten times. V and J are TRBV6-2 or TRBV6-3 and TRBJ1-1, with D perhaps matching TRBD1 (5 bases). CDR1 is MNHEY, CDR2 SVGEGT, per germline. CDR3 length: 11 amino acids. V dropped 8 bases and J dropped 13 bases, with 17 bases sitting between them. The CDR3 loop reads CASGEYGGGFF. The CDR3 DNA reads TGTGCCAGCGGGGAATACGGCGGGGGTTTCTTT.

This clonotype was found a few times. The CDR3, as DNA: TGTGCCAGCGCAACAGGGATCTCTGGGGCCAACGTCCTGACTTTC. Its protein is CASATGISGANVLTF. The chain carries TRBV6-1 and TRBJ2-6; D is perhaps TRBD1 (6 bases). Germline V gene data show CDR1 as MNHNS and CDR2 as SASEGT. The CDR3 has 15 amino acids. Between the trimmed V and J ends, which lost 8 bases and 0 bases, there was a span of 11 bases.

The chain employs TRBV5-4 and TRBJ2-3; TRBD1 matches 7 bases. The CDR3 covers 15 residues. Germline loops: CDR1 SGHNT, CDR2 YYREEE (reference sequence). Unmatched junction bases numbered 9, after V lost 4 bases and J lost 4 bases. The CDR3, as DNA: TGTGCCAGCAGCCATGGACAGGCTGGGGCAGATACGCAGTATTTT. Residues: CASSHGQAGADTQYF.

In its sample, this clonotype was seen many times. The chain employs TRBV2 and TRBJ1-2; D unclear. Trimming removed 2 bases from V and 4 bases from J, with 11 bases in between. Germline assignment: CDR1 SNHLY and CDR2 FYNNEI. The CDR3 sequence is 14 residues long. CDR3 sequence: CASSEFGISYGYTF. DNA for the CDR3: TGTGCCAGCAGTGAATTCGGGATTAGCTATGGCTACACCTTC. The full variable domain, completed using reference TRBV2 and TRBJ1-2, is EPEVTQTPSHQVTQMGQEVILRCVPISNHLYFYWYRQILGQKVEFLVSFYNNEISEKSEIFDDQFSVERPDGSNFTLKIRSTKLEDSAMYFCASSEFGISYGYTFGSGTRLTVV.

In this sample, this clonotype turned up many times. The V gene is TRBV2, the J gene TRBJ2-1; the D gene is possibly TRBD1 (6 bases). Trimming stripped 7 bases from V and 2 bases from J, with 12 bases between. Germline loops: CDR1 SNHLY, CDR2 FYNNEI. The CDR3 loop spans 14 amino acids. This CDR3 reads CASKDSATYNEQFF. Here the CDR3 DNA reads TGTGCCAGCAAGGACAGCGCTACCTACAATGAGCAGTTCTTC. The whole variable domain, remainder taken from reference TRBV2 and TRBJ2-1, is EPEVTQTPSHQVTQMGQEVILRCVPISNHLYFYWYRQILGQKVEFLVSFYNNEISEKSEIFDDQFSVERPDGSNFTLKIRSTKLEDSAMYFCASKDSATYNEQFFGPGTRLTVL.

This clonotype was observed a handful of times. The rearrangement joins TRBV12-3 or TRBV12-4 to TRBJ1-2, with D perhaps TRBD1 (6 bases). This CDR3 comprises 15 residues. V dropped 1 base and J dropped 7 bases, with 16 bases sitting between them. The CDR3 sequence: CASSLGSAGVGGYTF. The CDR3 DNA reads TGTGCCAGCAGTTTAGGATCGGCAGGGGTCGGTGGCTACACCTTC.

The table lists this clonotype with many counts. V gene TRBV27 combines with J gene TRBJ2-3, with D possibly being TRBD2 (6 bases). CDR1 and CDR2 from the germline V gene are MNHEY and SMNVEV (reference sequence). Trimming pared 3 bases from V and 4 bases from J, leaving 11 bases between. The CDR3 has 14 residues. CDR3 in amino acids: CASSFPTSPDTQYF. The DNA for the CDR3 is TGTGCCAGCAGTTTCCCTACTAGCCCAGATACGCAGTATTTT.